The clone carrying this T cell receptor beta chain was seen a single time. The sample originates from a study of blood T cell repertoires in COVID-19. Repertoires were generated with immunoSEQ multiplex PCR, while TCRdb's copy carries only in-frame clones and drops some. The sample holds hundreds of thousands of clones, roughly 86% seen once. The junction had 4 bases not matched to a gene; V was cut back by 5 bases and J by 2 bases. This CDR3 has 14 amino acids. Germline CDR1 and CDR2: SGHDT and YYEEEE. Cohort allocation depended upon clinical history that participants reported. Specimen: PBMCs or T cells enriched from blood (not recorded which). The TCR sequence derives from a woman between 35 and 50 years old with acute COVID-19. This chain links TRBV5-6 with TRBJ2-7, with TRBD1 matching over 10 bases. CDR3 amino acids: CASSGTGETYEQYF. In DNA, the CDR3 is TGTGCCAGCAGTGGGACAGGGGAGACCTACGAGCAGTACTTC.